This T cell receptor (beta chain) appears in the sequencing data of a study of cytomegalovirus exposure and HLA in healthy donors. V was pared by 8 bases and J by 0 bases, with 7 bases of the junction left unmatched. The germline gives CDR1 LNHDA, CDR2 SQIVND (reference sequence). The CDR3 is made up of 16 amino acids. PCR was performed using 60 Vbeta and 13 Jbeta primers. The protocol was immunoSEQ multiplex PCR, while the TCRdb copy is restricted to in-frame clones and leaves out a portion. The sample comprises 180,000 or so clones, 76% of which are singletons, and 2% to 2.5% rests with the top ten.

The sequence came from a woman in her 30s in good health and CMV-seropositive. The sequenced material came from PBMCs. V and J are TRBV19 and TRBJ2-6, with 7 bases identical to TRBD1. CDR3 protein: CASGGQLYSGANVLTF. In DNA form, the CDR3 reads TGTGCCAGTGGGGGACAGCTTTACTCTGGGGCCAACGTCCTGACTTTC.